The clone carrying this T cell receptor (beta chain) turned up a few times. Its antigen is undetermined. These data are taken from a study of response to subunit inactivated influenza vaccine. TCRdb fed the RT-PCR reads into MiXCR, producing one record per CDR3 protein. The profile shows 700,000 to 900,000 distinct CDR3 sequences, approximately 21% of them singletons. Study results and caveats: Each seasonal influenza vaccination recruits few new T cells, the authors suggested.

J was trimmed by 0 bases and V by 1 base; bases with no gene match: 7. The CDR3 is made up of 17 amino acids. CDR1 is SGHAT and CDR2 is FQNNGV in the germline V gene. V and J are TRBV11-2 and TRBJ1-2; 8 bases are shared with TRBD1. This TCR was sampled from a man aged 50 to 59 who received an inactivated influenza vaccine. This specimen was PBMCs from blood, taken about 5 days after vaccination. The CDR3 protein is CASSLAPGGLPNYGYTF. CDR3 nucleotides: TGTGCCAGCAGCTTAGCTCCAGGGGGCCTCCCTAACTATGGCTACACCTTC.